Below, 8 T cell receptor beta chains from the same sample are listed, as sequenced in a study of T cell responses to AZD1222 COVID-19 vaccine (dated by TCRdb to about 2021). Library preparation used the immunoSEQ multiplex PCR assay. Imported from immuneACCESS, the table was reduced by TCRdb to in-frame sequences with V and J called. These copies leave out some clones; in studies compared against another copy, an unresolved V gene accounts for under half, and the cause of the remainder is not known. This sample holds 75,000 to 90,000 clones; roughly 90% were observed only once. The ten largest clones take up more than 4.5% of the sample. Sample time point, as interpreted from the label and publication: about 28 days (+/-7) after the second vaccine dose. The sample in question was peripheral blood, obtained 28 days after the second AZD1222 dose. The source is an adult who received the AZD1222 COVID-19 vaccine.

The gene calls are TRBV19 and TRBJ1-1; 7 nucleotides align to TRBD1. The CDR3 has 14 residues. The V gene end was trimmed by 7 bases and the J gene end by 1 base; junction bases not matched to a gene: 6. Germline CDR1 reads LNHDA; CDR2 reads SQIVND (reference sequence). The CDR3 DNA is TGTGCCAGTACCCCTCGGGACAGGAACACTGAAGCTTTCTTT. Its translation is CASTPRDRNTEAFF.

The V call is TRBV5-1, the J call TRBJ1-6; D not certain. CDR3 size: 15 residues. The V end lost 1 base, the J end lost 6 bases, and 11 bases lay between the germline ends. CDR1 is SGHRS, CDR2 YFSETQ, per germline. DNA for the CDR3: TGCGCCAGCAGCTTGAAGGCAGGCCCTAATTCACCCCTCCACTTT. It translates to CASSLKAGPNSPLHF.

The CDR3 nucleotides read TGTGCCAGCAGTGAAGCTCGACAGGGTTGGTCACCCCTCCACTTT. This encodes CASSEARQGWSPLHF. The rearrangement links TRBV6-1 to TRBJ1-6, with 7 bases aligning to TRBD1. Looked up from germline, CDR1 is MNHNS and CDR2 is SASEGT. CDR3 length equals 15 residues. The V gene end was trimmed by 0 bases and the J gene end by 10 bases; junction bases not matched to a gene: 6.

This clone has a handful of counts. J is TRBJ2-1 and V is TRBV2, with 8 nucleotides matching TRBD2. CDR3 length equals 14 residues. Germline V CDR1 and CDR2: SNHLY, FYNNEI. J lost 8 bases, V lost 6 bases, and 9 bases had no gene match. In nucleotides, the CDR3 is TGTGCCAGCAGCGTTGGACTAGCAGGATATGAGCAGTTCTTC. It encodes CASSVGLAGYEQFF.

The J gene is TRBJ2-7, the V gene TRBV7-9, with D possibly called TRBD1 or TRBD2 (5 bases each). The CDR3 consists of 15 residues. With 4 bases removed from V and 2 bases from J, the gap between germline ends came to 15 bases. Germline loops: CDR1 SEHNR, CDR2 FQNEAQ (reference sequence). The CDR3 protein is CASSSFQRTTYEQYF. In DNA, the CDR3 is TGTGCCAGCAGCTCCTTTCAGCGGACAACCTACGAGCAGTACTTC.

In its sample, this clone was seen once. V gene TRBV20-1 combines with J gene TRBJ2-1; no firm D call. Germline V gene data show CDR1 as DFQATT and CDR2 as SNEGSKA (reference sequence). Trimming cost V 0 bases and J 10 bases, with 7 bases left between them. CDR3 length: 11 amino acids. Here the CDR3 reads CSARDRLEQFF. The CDR3 nucleotides are TGCAGTGCTAGAGACAGGCTAGAGCAGTTCTTC.

The rearrangement joins TRBV11-2 to TRBJ2-7; D remains unclear. CDR3 length: 14 residues. The ends were cut back, 0 bases at V and 2 bases at J, with 8 bases in the middle. Per the germline V gene, CDR1 is SGHAT and CDR2 is FQNNGV. This CDR3 reads CASSLEQPTYEQYF. Here the CDR3 DNA reads TGTGCCAGCAGCTTAGAACAGCCCACCTACGAGCAGTACTTC.

V and J are TRBV19 and TRBJ2-7; TRBD1 matches at 9 bases. The CDR3 is made up of 14 amino acids. V lost 5 bases to trimming and J lost 4 bases; unmatched junction nucleotides: 6. Germline CDR1 is LNHDA and CDR2 is SQIVND (reference sequence). DNA for the CDR3: TGTGCCAGTAGTCCGGGACAGGGTGGATACGAGCAGTACTTC. This gives the protein CASSPGQGGYEQYF.